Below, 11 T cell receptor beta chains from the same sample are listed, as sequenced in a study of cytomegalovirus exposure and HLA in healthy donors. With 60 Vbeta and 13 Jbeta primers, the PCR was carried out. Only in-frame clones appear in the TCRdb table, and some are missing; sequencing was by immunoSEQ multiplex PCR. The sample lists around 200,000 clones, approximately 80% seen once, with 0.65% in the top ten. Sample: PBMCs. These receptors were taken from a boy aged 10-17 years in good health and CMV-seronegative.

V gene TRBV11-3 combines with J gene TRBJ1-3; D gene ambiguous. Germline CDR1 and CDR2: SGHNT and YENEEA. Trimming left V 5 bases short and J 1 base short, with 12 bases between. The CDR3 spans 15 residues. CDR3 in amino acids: CASSQYYASGNTIYF. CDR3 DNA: TGTGCCAGCAGCCAATACTATGCTTCTGGAAACACCATATATTTT.

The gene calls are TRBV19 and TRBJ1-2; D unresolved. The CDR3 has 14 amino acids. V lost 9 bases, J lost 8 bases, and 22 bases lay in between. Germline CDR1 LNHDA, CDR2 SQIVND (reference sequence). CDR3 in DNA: TGTGCCAGCCACGCCGAAGCGTATTTATACGGCTACACCTTC. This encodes CASHAEAYLYGYTF.

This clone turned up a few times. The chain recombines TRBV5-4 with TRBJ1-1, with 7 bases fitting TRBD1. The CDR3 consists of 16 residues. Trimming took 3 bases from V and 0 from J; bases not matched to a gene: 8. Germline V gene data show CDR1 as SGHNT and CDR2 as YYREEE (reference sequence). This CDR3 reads CASSSGTVPMNTEAFF. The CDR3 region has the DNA TGTGCCAGCAGCTCCGGGACAGTTCCAATGAACACTGAAGCTTTCTTT. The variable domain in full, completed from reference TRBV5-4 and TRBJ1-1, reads ETGVTQSPTHLIKTRGQQVTLRCSSQSGHNTVSWYQQALGQGPQFIFQYYREEENGRGNFPPRFSGLQFPNYSSELNVNALELDDSALYLCASSSGTVPMNTEAFFGQGTRLTVV.

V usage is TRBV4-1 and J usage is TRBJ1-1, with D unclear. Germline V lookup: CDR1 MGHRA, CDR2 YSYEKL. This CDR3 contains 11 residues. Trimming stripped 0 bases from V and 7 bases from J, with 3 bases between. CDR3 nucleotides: TGCGCCAGCAGCCAAGAACTTGAAGCTTTCTTT. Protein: CASSQELEAFF.

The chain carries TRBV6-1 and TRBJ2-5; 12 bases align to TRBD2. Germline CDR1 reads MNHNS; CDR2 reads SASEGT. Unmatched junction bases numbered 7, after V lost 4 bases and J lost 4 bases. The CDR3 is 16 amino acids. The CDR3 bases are TGTGCCAGCAGTGTACTAGCGGGGGGAGGTGGAGAGACCCAGTACTTC. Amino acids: CASSVLAGGGGETQYF.

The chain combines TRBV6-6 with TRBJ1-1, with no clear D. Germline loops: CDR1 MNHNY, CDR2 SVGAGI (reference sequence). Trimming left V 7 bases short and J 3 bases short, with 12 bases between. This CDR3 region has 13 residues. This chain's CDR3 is CASKRGRDTEAFF. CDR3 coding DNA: TGTGCCAGCAAAAGAGGCCGGGACACTGAAGCTTTCTTT.

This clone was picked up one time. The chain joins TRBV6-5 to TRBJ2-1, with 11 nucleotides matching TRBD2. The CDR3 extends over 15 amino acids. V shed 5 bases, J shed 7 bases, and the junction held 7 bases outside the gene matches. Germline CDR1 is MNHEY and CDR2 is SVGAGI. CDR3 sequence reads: CASSPLAGASNEQFF. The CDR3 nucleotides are TGTGCCAGCAGTCCACTAGCGGGAGCGAGTAATGAGCAGTTCTTC.

The CDR3 here is CASSLGLAENEQFF. CDR3 DNA sequence: TGTGCCAGCAGCCTCGGACTAGCCGAAAATGAGCAGTTCTTC. The V and J genes are TRBV7-9 and TRBJ2-1; 8 bases map to TRBD2. In germline, CDR1 is SEHNR, CDR2 FQNEAQ (reference sequence). The ends lost 5 bases at V and 7 bases at J; junction bases unmatched: 7. The CDR3 runs to 14 residues. Using reference TRBV7-9 and TRBJ2-1 for the parts outside the CDR3, the full variable domain is DTGVSQNPRHKITKRGQNVTFRCDPISEHNRLYWYRQTLGQGPEFLTYFQNEAQLEKSRLLSDRFSAERPKGSFSTLEIQRTEQGDSAMYLCASSLGLAENEQFFGPGTRLTVL.

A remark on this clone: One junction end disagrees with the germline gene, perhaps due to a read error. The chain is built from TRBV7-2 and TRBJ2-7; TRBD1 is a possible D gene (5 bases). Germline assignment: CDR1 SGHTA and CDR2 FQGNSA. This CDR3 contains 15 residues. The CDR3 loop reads CASSFSRASSSEQYF. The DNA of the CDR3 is TGTGCCAGCAGCTTTAGCAGGGCCTCCTCCTCCGAGCAGTACTTC. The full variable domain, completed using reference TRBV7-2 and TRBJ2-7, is GAGVSQSPSNKVTEKGKDVELRCDPISGHTALYWYRQSLGQGLEFLIYFQGNSAPDKSGLPSDRFSAERTGGSVSTLTIQRTQQEDSAVYLCASSFSRASSSEQYFGPGTRLTVT.

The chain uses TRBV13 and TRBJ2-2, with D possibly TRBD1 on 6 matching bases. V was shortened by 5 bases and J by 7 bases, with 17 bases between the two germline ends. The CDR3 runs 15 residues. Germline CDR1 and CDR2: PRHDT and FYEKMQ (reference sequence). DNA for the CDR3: TGTGCCAGCAGCCCACAGTTGGGGGCAGGCGGGGAGCTGTTTTTT. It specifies CASSPQLGAGGELFF. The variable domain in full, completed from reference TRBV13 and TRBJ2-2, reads AAGVIQSPRHLIKEKRETATLKCYPIPRHDTVYWYQQGPGQDPQFLISFYEKMQSDKGSIPDRFSAQQFSDYHSELNMSSLELGDSALYFCASSPQLGAGGELFFGEGSRLTVL.

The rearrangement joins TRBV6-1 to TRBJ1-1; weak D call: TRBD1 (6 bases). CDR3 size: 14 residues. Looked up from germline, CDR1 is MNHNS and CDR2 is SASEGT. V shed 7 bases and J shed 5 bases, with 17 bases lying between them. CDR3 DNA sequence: TGTGCCAGCACTCGGGTCAGGGGCGGAACTGAAGCTTTCTTT. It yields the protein CASTRVRGGTEAFF.